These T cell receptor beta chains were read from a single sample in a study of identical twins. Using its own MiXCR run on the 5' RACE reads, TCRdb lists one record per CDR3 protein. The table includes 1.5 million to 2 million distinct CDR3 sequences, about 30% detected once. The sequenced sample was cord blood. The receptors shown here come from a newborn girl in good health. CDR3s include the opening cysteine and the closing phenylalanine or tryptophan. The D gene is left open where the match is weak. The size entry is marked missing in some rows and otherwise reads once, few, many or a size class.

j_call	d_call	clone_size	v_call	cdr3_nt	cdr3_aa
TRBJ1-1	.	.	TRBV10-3	TGTGCCATCGGCGGGGCGGACACTGAAGCTTTCTTT	CAIGGADTEAFF
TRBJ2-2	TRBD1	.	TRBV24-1	TGTGCCACCAGTGGACAGGGGGCAATGGCCGGGGAGCTGTTTTTT	CATSGQGAMAGELFF
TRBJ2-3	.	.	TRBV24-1	TGTGCCACCAGTGATCCCGGACCGGTCCCCACAGATACGCAGTATTTT	CATSDPGPVPTDTQYF
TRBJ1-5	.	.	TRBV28	TGTGCCAGCACCGGCCTACGACAGGCCGGTGGTCAGCCCCAGCATTTT	CASTGLRQAGGQPQHF
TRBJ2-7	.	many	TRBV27	TGTGCCAGCAGTTTTGCCAGCCCCTACGAGCAGTACTTC	CASSFASPYEQYF
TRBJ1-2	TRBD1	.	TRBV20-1	TGCAGTGCTAGACAGGGGGCTGGCTACACCTTC	CSARQGAGYTF
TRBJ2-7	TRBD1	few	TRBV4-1	TGCGCCAGCAGGACAGGGGACTCCTACGAGCAGTACTTC	CASRTGDSYEQYF
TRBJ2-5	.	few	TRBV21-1	TGTGCCAGCAGCAAAGCGGGGGAGAGTGGAGAGCAGTACTTC	CASSKAGESGEQYF
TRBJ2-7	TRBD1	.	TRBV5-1	TGCGCCAGCAGTGATCCAGGGGGTCCCTACGAGCAGTACTTC	CASSDPGGPYEQYF
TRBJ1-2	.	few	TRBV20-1	TGCAGTGCTTATACGCGTAACTATGGCTACACCTTC	CSAYTRNYGYTF
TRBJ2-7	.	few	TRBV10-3	TGTGCCATCAGTGCCTCGACAGGTGAACTATCCTACGAGCAGTACTTC	CAISASTGELSYEQYF
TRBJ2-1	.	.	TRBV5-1	TGCGCCAGCAGCCCCCAAGGAGGGAATGAGCAGTTCTTC	CASSPQGGNEQFF
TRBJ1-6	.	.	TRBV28	TGTGCCAGCAGTTTAAGGGGCGTAGGCTCCTATAATTCACCCCTCCACTTT	CASSLRGVGSYNSPLHF
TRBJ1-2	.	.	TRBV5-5	TGTGCCAGCAGGGCCCCGTTAGAGGGCTATGGCTACACCTTC	CASRAPLEGYGYTF
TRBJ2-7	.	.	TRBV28	TGTGCCAGCATGAATAACAGGGCCTACGAGCAGTACTTC	CASMNNRAYEQYF
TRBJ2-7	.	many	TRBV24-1	TGTGCCACCAGTGATTCTGGGACGGCTTCCTACGAGCAGTACTTC	CATSDSGTASYEQYF
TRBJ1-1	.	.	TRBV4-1	TGCGCCAGCAGCCAAGGGGCAGTAATGAACACTGAAGCTTTCTTT	CASSQGAVMNTEAFF
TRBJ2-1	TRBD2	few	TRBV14	TGTGCCAGCAGCCCTAGCGGGACCCCCTACAATGAGCAGTTCTTC	CASSPSGTPYNEQFF
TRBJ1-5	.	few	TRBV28	TGTGCCAGCAGCCCCACGGGACCGCGGCAACAGCCCCAGCATTTT	CASSPTGPRQQPQHF
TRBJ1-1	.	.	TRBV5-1	TGCGCCAGCAGCGCGGACAGTCGGAACACTGAAGCTTTCTTT	CASSADSRNTEAFF
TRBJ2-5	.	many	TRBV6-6	TGTGCCAGCAGACCACACAGGGCCCCCACCCAGTACTTC	CASRPHRAPTQYF
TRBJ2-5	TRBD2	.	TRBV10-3	TGTGCCATCAGTCCCGGGACTAGCGGGTTGGAGGCCCAGTACTTC	CAISPGTSGLEAQYF
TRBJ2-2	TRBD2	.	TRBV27	TGTGCCAGCAGTCCTGACCTAGCGGGGGGGCCGTTCGGGGAGCTGTTTTTT	CASSPDLAGGPFGELFF
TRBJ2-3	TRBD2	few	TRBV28	TGTGCCAGCAGTTTGGCGGGACTAGCGGGAGTTGGGACAGATACGCAGTATTTT	CASSLAGLAGVGTDTQYF
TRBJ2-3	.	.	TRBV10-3	TGTGCCATCAGTGAGCCGGAGCTAACCCGGGCGACTAGCACAGATACGCAGTATTTT	CAISEPELTRATSTDTQYF
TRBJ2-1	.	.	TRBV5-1	TGCGCCAGCAGCTTCTGGCAGGGGCAGTACAATGAGCAGTTCTTC	CASSFWQGQYNEQFF
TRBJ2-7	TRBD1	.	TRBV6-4	TGTGCCAGCAGTGACTCGCGGGACAGGACTGTTGGGAACGAGCAGTACTTC	CASSDSRDRTVGNEQYF
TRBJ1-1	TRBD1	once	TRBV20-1	TGCAGTGCTAGATCGAGCTGGGACAGGGCTGAAGCTTTCTTT	CSARSSWDRAEAFF
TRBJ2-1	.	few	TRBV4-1	TGCGCCAGCAGCCAAGATTTAGGGGCCTCCTACAATGAGCAGTTCTTC	CASSQDLGASYNEQFF
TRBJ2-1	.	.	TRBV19	TGTGCCAGTAGTATTAAGGGGTCCCCATACAATGAGCAGTTCTTC	CASSIKGSPYNEQFF
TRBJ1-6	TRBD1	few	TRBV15	TGTGCCACCAGCAAAGCACCTTTTTCCGGGACAGGGGGCCGATCACCCCTCCACTTT	CATSKAPFSGTGGRSPLHF
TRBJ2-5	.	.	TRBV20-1	TGCAGTGCTAGGAGTGCGTACCAAGAGACCCAGTACTTC	CSARSAYQETQYF
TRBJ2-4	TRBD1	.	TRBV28	TGTGCCACGTGGGGGACAGGGCTATTAGCCAAAAACATTCAGTACTTC	CATWGTGLLAKNIQYF